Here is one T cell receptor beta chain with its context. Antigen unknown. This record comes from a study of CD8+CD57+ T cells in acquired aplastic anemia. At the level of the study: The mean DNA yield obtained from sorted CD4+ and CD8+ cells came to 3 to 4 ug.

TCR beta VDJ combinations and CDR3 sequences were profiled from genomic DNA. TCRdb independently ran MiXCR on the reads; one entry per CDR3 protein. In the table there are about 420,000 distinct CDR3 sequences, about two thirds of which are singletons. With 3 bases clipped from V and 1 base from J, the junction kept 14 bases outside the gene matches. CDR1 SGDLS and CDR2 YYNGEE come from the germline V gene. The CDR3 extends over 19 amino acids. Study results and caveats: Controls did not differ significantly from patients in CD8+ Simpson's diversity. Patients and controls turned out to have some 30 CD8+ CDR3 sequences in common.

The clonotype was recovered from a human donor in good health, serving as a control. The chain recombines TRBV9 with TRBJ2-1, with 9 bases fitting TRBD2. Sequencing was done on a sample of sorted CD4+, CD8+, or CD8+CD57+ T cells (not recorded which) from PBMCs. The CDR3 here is CASSGGTSRGARSYNEQFF. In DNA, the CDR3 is TGTGCCAGCAGCGGAGGGACTAGCAGGGGGGCGCGGTCCTACAATGAGCAGTTCTTC.